These 27 T cell receptor beta chains came from one sample sequenced in a study of graft-versus-host responses after intestinal transplantation. No cognate antigen is known for these TCRs. The method was immunoSEQ multiplex PCR; TCRdb's version includes in-frame clones alone and lacks a portion of them. The table includes more than 65,000 clones, roughly 94% detected once. Here the sequenced sample was unstimulated CD8+ T cells sorted from spleen or lymph node cells, taken before intestinal transplant. The receptor set was obtained from a human donor who received an intestinal transplant.

V and J are TRBV5-4 and TRBJ2-7; possibly TRBD1 or TRBD2 for D (5 bases each). This CDR3 contains 14 residues. In germline, CDR1 is SGHNT, CDR2 YYREEE (reference sequence). V lost 0 bases and J 2 bases, leaving 9 bases between the germline ends. The chain's CDR3 is CASSLGDAAYEQYF. CDR3 DNA sequence: TGTGCCAGCAGCTTGGGGGACGCAGCCTACGAGCAGTACTTC. Full variable domain (outside the CDR3, taken from reference TRBV5-4 and TRBJ2-7): ETGVTQSPTHLIKTRGQQVTLRCSSQSGHNTVSWYQQALGQGPQFIFQYYREEENGRGNFPPRFSGLQFPNYSSELNVNALELDDSALYLCASSLGDAAYEQYFGPGTRLTVT.

The chain joins TRBV7-3 to TRBJ2-3; 13 nucleotides agree with TRBD2. This CDR3 is 16 amino acids long. V was clipped by 2 bases and J by 2 bases; unmatched bases: 1. The germline CDR1 and CDR2 sequences are SGHTA and FQGTGA. CDR3 DNA sequence: TGTGCCAGCAGCTTAGGGACTAGCGGGAACACAGATACGCAGTATTTT. Translating it yields CASSLGTSGNTDTQYF.

J is TRBJ2-7 and V is TRBV19; the D gene could be TRBD1 or TRBD2 (5 bases each). The CDR3 loop spans 13 amino acids. CDR1 and CDR2 (germline): LNHDA, SQIVND (reference sequence). Trimming took off 8 bases at V and 5 bases at J, with 16 bases between the two ends. The CDR3 here is CASCRDPGNEQYF. The CDR3 DNA sequence: TGTGCCAGTTGCAGGGACCCGGGGAACGAGCAGTACTTC.

The chain has TRBV9 and TRBJ1-3; D not certain. V lost 4 bases and J 0 bases, leaving 8 bases between the germline ends. Germline-derived CDR1 and CDR2 are SGDLS and YYNGEE. CDR3 length equals 14 residues. The DNA for the CDR3 is TGTGCCAGCAGCTTCGGGCCCTCTGGAAACACCATATATTTT. Translation: CASSFGPSGNTIYF.

V gene TRBV9 combines with J gene TRBJ2-5; D might be TRBD1 or TRBD2, each matching 6 bases. The CDR3 is 15 residues long. CDR1 and CDR2 from the germline V gene are SGDLS and YYNGEE. V gave up 4 bases and J gave up 4 bases, with 17 bases separating them. The CDR3 region is CASSSRGGFGETQYF. CDR3 bases: TGTGCCAGCAGCTCAAGAGGGGGGTTTGGAGAGACCCAGTACTTC. The whole variable domain, remainder taken from reference TRBV9 and TRBJ2-5, is DSGVTQTPKHLITATGQRVTLRCSPRSGDLSVYWYQQSLDQGLQFLIQYYNGEERAKGNILERFSAQQFPDLHSELNLSSLELGDSALYFCASSSRGGFGETQYFGPGTRLLVL.

The chain combines TRBV19 with TRBJ1-5, with D uncertain. This CDR3 has 16 amino acids. Germline V gives CDR1 LNHDA, CDR2 SQIVND (reference sequence). Trimming left V 2 bases short and J 0 bases short, with 11 bases between. DNA of the CDR3: TGTGCCAGTAGTATAAGGTCCGGGCATAGCAATCAGCCCCAGCATTTT. It specifies CASSIRSGHSNQPQHF. The full variable domain, rest sourced from reference TRBV19 and TRBJ1-5, is DGGITQSPKYLFRKEGQNVTLSCEQNLNHDAMYWYRQDPGQGLRLIYYSQIVNDFQKGDIAEGYSVSREKKESFPLTVTSAQKNPTAFYLCASSIRSGHSNQPQHFGDGTRLSIL.

The chain carries TRBV27 and TRBJ2-3; 8 nucleotides align to TRBD1. The CDR3 has 15 amino acids. After removal of 3 bases from V and 0 bases from J, the junction contained 2 bases not matched to a gene. CDR1 MNHEY and CDR2 SMNVEV come from the germline V gene (reference sequence). The CDR3 is CASSFGTGSTDTQYF. The DNA of the CDR3 is TGTGCCAGCAGTTTCGGGACAGGCAGCACAGATACGCAGTATTTT.

This chain links TRBV5-1 with TRBJ2-1; TRBD1 agrees at 11 bases. Germline CDR1 and CDR2: SGHRS and YFSETQ. This CDR3 region has 16 residues. V shed 4 bases, J shed 5 bases, and the junction held 8 bases outside the gene matches. The CDR3 is CASSPTPGQGDNEQFF. CDR3 nucleotides: TGCGCCAGCAGCCCGACACCGGGACAGGGGGACAATGAGCAGTTCTTC.

The sample holds one count of this clone. The chain has TRBV18 and TRBJ1-5; TRBD1 agrees at 10 bases. J gave up 2 bases and V 2 bases, and 15 bases lay outside the gene matches. The length of the CDR3 is 20 residues. Germline values: CDR1 KGHSH, CDR2 LQKENI. The chain's CDR3 is CASSPNFPRDRGRGNQPQHF. CDR3 sequence (DNA): TGTGCCAGCTCACCAAATTTTCCGAGGGACAGGGGCCGGGGCAATCAGCCCCAGCATTTT.

CDR3 loop: CASSPLADNSLAKNIQYF. The CDR3 coding sequence is TGTGCCAGCAGTCCCCTGGCGGACAACTCTTTAGCCAAAAACATTCAGTACTTC. The gene calls are TRBV28 and TRBJ2-4, with D perhaps TRBD1 (5 bases). CDR1 and CDR2 (germline): MDHEN, SYDVKM. V was shortened by 5 bases and J by 0 bases, with 20 bases between the two germline ends. The CDR3 has 18 amino acids.

This sequence joins TRBV19 and TRBJ2-1; possibly TRBD2 for D (5 bases). From germline, CDR1 is LNHDA and CDR2 SQIVND (reference sequence). Trimming stripped 1 base from V and 4 bases from J, with 5 bases between. CDR3 length: 13 residues. The CDR3 DNA is TGTGCCAGTAGTATAGGAGGGTACAATGAGCAGTTCTTC. It yields the protein CASSIGGYNEQFF.

The chain has TRBV4-1 and TRBJ1-1; no definite D call. The CDR3 contains 14 residues. V was trimmed by 4 bases and J by 6 bases, leaving 15 bases between them. In germline, CDR1 is MGHRA, CDR2 YSYEKL. The CDR3 DNA reads TGCGCCAGCAGCCCGCCCCTTTTAGGCTCTGAAGCTTTCTTT. As protein: CASSPPLLGSEAFF.

The chain couples TRBV6-4 to TRBJ1-1; D not resolved. The CDR3 runs 13 residues. The V gene's germline CDR1 is MRHNA and CDR2 SNTAGT. The V end lost 2 bases, the J end lost 1 base, and 5 bases lay between the germline ends. The CDR3 DNA sequence: TGTGCCAGCAGTGACAACGAGAACACTGAAGCTTTCTTT. Amino acids: CASSDNENTEAFF.

This chain links TRBV29-1 with TRBJ2-1; TRBD2 matches at 7 bases. Trimming cost V 6 bases and J 7 bases; bases outside gene matches: 12. The CDR3 sequence is 14 residues long. The germline gives CDR1 SQVTM, CDR2 ANQGSEA. The CDR3 DNA follows: TGCAGCGTCCCTTCGGCGGGAGATCAGAATGAGCAGTTCTTC. This encodes CSVPSAGDQNEQFF.

The V gene is TRBV4-2, the J gene TRBJ1-1, with D maybe TRBD1 (6 bases). This CDR3 is 16 amino acids long. Germline lookup yields CDR1 LGHNA and CDR2 YNFKEQ. V lost 0 bases and J 0 bases, leaving 11 bases between the germline ends. CDR3 sequence reads: CASSQEGGLMNTEAFF. In nucleotides, the CDR3 is TGTGCCAGCAGCCAAGAAGGGGGATTGATGAACACTGAAGCTTTCTTT.

This rearrangement joins TRBV28 to TRBJ2-2, with D unclear. Germline loops: CDR1 MDHEN, CDR2 SYDVKM. V was clipped by 3 bases and J by 2 bases, with 22 bases between them. The CDR3 sequence is 19 residues long. CDR3 residues: CASSFSSDVEPVNTGELFF. CDR3 bases: TGTGCCAGCAGTTTTTCGTCGGATGTGGAGCCCGTAAACACCGGGGAGCTGTTTTTT.

The rearrangement links TRBV5-1 to TRBJ2-5; D remains unclear. Trimming cost V 1 base and J 2 bases, with 9 bases left between them. This CDR3 has 14 amino acids. Looked up from germline, CDR1 is SGHRS and CDR2 is YFSETQ. The CDR3 region is CASSLTEMQETQYF. The CDR3 DNA follows: TGCGCCAGCAGCTTGACGGAGATGCAAGAGACCCAGTACTTC.

V usage is TRBV5-6 and J usage is TRBJ2-1; 10 bases match TRBD2. V lost 0 bases and J lost 8; bases outside the gene matches: 8. CDR3 length equals 16 residues. The germline gives CDR1 SGHDT, CDR2 YYEEEE. CDR3 loop: CASSLARSGRSYEQFF. The CDR3 DNA sequence: TGTGCCAGCAGCTTGGCACGTAGCGGGAGGTCGTATGAGCAGTTCTTC.

The CDR3 sequence is CAWSWERGGEKLFF. In DNA form, the CDR3 reads TGTGCCTGGAGTTGGGAACGGGGCGGTGAAAAACTGTTTTTT. The rearrangement uses TRBV30 and TRBJ1-4; D may be TRBD1 (5 bases). There are 14 residues in the CDR3. Germline loops: CDR1 GTSNPN, CDR2 SVGIG (reference sequence). The V end lost 2 bases, the J end lost 7 bases, and 14 bases lay between the germline ends.

Only one count was recorded for this clone. The rearrangement uses TRBV2 and TRBJ1-5; D remains ambiguous. The CDR3 consists of 12 residues. Germline V gene data show CDR1 as SNHLY and CDR2 as FYNNEI. The V end was cut by 8 bases, the J end by 2 bases, with 7 bases between. In DNA form, the CDR3 reads TGTGCCAGCCAGGAAGGCAATCAGCCCCAGCATTTT. Its translation: CASQEGNQPQHF.

This rearrangement joins TRBV6-4 to TRBJ1-2; D gene ambiguous. Trimming shortened V by 3 bases and J by 6 bases, and 14 bases separated the two germline ends. Germline lookup yields CDR1 MRHNA and CDR2 SNTAGT. The CDR3 contains 14 residues. The DNA of the CDR3 is TGTGCCAGCAGTGAGGGGTTCGCGGGTGATGGCTACACCTTC. Protein sequence: CASSEGFAGDGYTF.

The chain employs TRBV28 and TRBJ2-6, with TRBD1 identical over 8 bases. This CDR3 comprises 19 residues. In germline, CDR1 is MDHEN, CDR2 SYDVKM. The J segment lost 2 bases and the V segment lost 3 bases, leaving 12 bases of the junction unmatched. The CDR3 DNA sequence: TGTGCCAGCAGTTTCGGGTCGACAGGGGTTTACCCTGGGGCCAACGTCCTGACTTTC. It is translated as CASSFGSTGVYPGANVLTF. The variable domain in full, with the rest retrieved from reference TRBV28 and TRBJ2-6, is DVKVTQSSRYLVKRTGEKVFLECVQDMDHENMFWYRQDPGLGLRLIYFSYDVKMKEKGDIPEGYSVSREKKERFSLILESASTNQTSMYLCASSFGSTGVYPGANVLTFGAGSRLTVL.

The CDR3 loop reads CASSLAPQGVSGYTF. As DNA, the CDR3 is TGTGCCAGCAGTTTAGCTCCTCAGGGGGTGAGTGGCTACACCTTC. This chain joins TRBV27 and TRBJ1-2, with 7 bases matching TRBD1. V lost 2 bases to trimming and J lost 7 bases; unmatched junction nucleotides: 10. The CDR3 has 15 residues. Germline V lookup: CDR1 MNHEY, CDR2 SMNVEV (reference sequence).

V is TRBV28 and J is TRBJ2-7; TRBD1 matches at 10 bases. V lost 6 bases and J lost 5; bases outside the gene matches: 31. The CDR3 is 22 residues long. Germline V gene lookup returns CDR1 MDHEN and CDR2 SYDVKM. CDR3 region: CASSPQTGGFFYAVLSKDEQYF. CDR3 bases: TGTGCCAGCAGCCCCCAGACAGGGGGCTTCTTTTATGCCGTCCTAAGTAAGGACGAGCAGTACTTC.

The gene calls are TRBV6-5 and TRBJ2-7, with D possibly being TRBD1 or TRBD2 (5 bases each). Deletions cut 2 bases from V and 0 bases from J, with 14 bases between. The CDR3 loop spans 16 amino acids. Per germline, CDR1 MNHEY and CDR2 SVGAGI. The CDR3, as DNA: TGTGCCAGCAGTTACAGAGGGGACCAAAGCTCCTACGAGCAGTACTTC. Translation gives CASSYRGDQSSYEQYF.

The J gene is TRBJ1-1, the V gene TRBV13, with 8 bases that match TRBD1. After removal of 4 bases from V and 5 bases from J, the junction contained 3 bases not matched to a gene. The CDR3 loop spans 13 amino acids. Germline V gives CDR1 PRHDT, CDR2 FYEKMQ (reference sequence). This CDR3 reads CASSSTGGTEAFF. CDR3 DNA: TGTGCCAGCAGCTCAACAGGGGGAACTGAAGCTTTCTTT.

J is TRBJ2-1 and V is TRBV11-2; a possible D gene is TRBD1 (5 bases). Germline values: CDR1 SGHAT, CDR2 FQNNGV. The CDR3 is 19 amino acids. Trimming took 1 base from V and 0 from J, leaving 19 bases between them. CDR3: CASSLVFYRGRSSYNEQFF. CDR3 nucleotides: TGTGCCAGCAGCTTAGTATTTTATAGGGGAAGGAGCTCCTACAATGAGCAGTTCTTC.